This entry features one T cell receptor beta chain sequence. Using immunoSEQ multiplex PCR, the repertoire was profiled, and TCRdb retains in-frame clones only, with some absent. The sample comprises tens of thousands of clones, around 95% of which are singletons, and under 0.9% rests with the top ten. The record originates from a study of cytomegalovirus exposure and HLA in healthy donors. Sequencing was carried out using PBMCs. The clonotype originates from a woman younger than 30 in good health and CMV-seronegative.

For the CDR3, the DNA is TGTGCCAGCAGCTTAGGGGGCGGGACAGGGGCCGAGCAGTACTTC. Residues: CASSLGGGTGAEQYF. This chain connects TRBV7-8 to TRBJ2-7; 10 bases are a match to TRBD1. V shed 1 base, J shed 6 bases, and the junction held 6 bases outside the gene matches. This CDR3 region has 15 residues. Germline V gives CDR1 SGHVS, CDR2 FQNEAQ.